This entry lists 22 T cell receptor beta chains sequenced from one sample in a study of early T cells in non-severe SARS-CoV-2 infection. TCRdb fed the 5' RACE reads into MiXCR, producing one record per CDR3 protein. Among about 27,000 distinct CDR3 sequences listed, roughly 5.9% were seen once. Sequencing was carried out using whole blood. All receptors derive from an adult who was a healthcare worker with PCR-confirmed SARS-CoV-2 infection or an uninfected control (not recorded which).

About this clonotype itself: This may come from a read error, since a much larger clone is one base off. J is TRBJ2-1 and V is TRBV11-2; D call uncertain. CDR1 and CDR2 from the germline V gene are SGHAT and FQNNGV. V lost 1 base to trimming and J lost 9 bases, with 13 bases between them. CDR3 size: 14 residues. The CDR3 DNA is TGTGCCAGCAGCTTAGCCGGTGGACCAAGTGAGCAGTTCTTC. Residues: CASSLAGGPSEQFF.

This clonotype was counted many times. This chain uses TRBV5-1 with TRBJ2-1; 7 bases are a match to TRBD2. CDR1 and CDR2 from the germline V gene are SGHRS and YFSETQ. The CDR3 has 16 residues. Unmatched junction bases numbered 5, after V lost 2 bases and J lost 0 bases. The chain's CDR3 is CASSFGGGSSYNEQFF. The CDR3 DNA is TGCGCCAGCAGCTTTGGGGGAGGGAGCTCCTACAATGAGCAGTTCTTC.

In this sample, this clonotype turned up many times. The rearrangement joins TRBV7-2 to TRBJ2-2; no clear D. Trimming left V 7 bases short and J 7 bases short, with 7 bases between. Germline V gene lookup returns CDR1 SGHTA and CDR2 FQGNSA. The CDR3 spans 11 residues. The CDR3 DNA sequence: TGTGCCAGCACCTGGAGCGGGGAGCTGTTTTTT. Protein product: CASTWSGELFF.

This clonotype was counted many times. The chain's CDR3 is CASSRGGAGGNTEAFF. The CDR3 coding sequence is TGTGCCAGCAGCCGAGGGGGGGCCGGCGGGAACACTGAAGCTTTCTTT. The gene calls are TRBV11-2 and TRBJ1-1; possible D gene TRBD1, 6 bases. This CDR3 comprises 16 residues. Trimming took 5 bases from V and 1 from J, leaving 17 bases between them. Per germline, CDR1 SGHAT and CDR2 FQNNGV.

This clonotype was counted many times. The chain joins TRBV27 to TRBJ2-7; D not certain. V lost 2 bases to trimming and J lost 2 bases, with 7 bases between them. The CDR3 has 13 amino acids. CDR1 is MNHEY and CDR2 is SMNVEV in the germline V gene (reference sequence). The CDR3 spells CASSLGIPYEQYF. The CDR3, as DNA: TGTGCCAGCAGTTTAGGGATCCCCTACGAGCAGTACTTC.

The sample holds many counts of this clonotype. The J gene is TRBJ1-6, the V gene TRBV6-2 or TRBV6-3, with a weak D call TRBD1 (6 bases). The CDR3 runs to 15 residues. Trimming took off 2 bases at V and 7 bases at J, with 12 bases between the two ends. Germline assignment: CDR1 MNHEY and CDR2 SVGEGT. CDR3 residues: CASSYKGGPNSPLHF. CDR3 coding DNA: TGTGCCAGCAGTTACAAAGGGGGACCCAATTCACCCCTCCACTTT.

This clonotype has a count of ten or more. V usage is TRBV2 and J usage is TRBJ1-6; tentatively, D is TRBD1 (5 bases). The CDR3 totals 14 residues. The ends were cut back, 8 bases at V and 4 bases at J, with 12 bases in the middle. CDR1 is SNHLY and CDR2 is FYNNEI in the germline V gene. In DNA form, the CDR3 reads TGTGCCAGCCGTCAGGGCGATTATAATTCACCCCTCCACTTT. The encoded protein is CASRQGDYNSPLHF.

At least ten counts were recorded for this clonotype. V gene TRBV7-2 combines with J gene TRBJ1-1; D is perhaps TRBD1 (5 bases). V lost 2 bases, J lost 6 bases, and 16 bases lay in between. Germline assignment: CDR1 SGHTA and CDR2 FQGNSA. The CDR3 contains 15 residues. CDR3 nucleotide sequence: TGTGCCAGCAGCTTAAATTTTGGGGCGAGGCCTGAAGCTTTCTTT. It translates to CASSLNFGARPEAFF. The whole variable domain, remainder taken from reference TRBV7-2 and TRBJ1-1, is GAGVSQSPSNKVTEKGKDVELRCDPISGHTALYWYRQSLGQGLEFLIYFQGNSAPDKSGLPSDRFSAERTGGSVSTLTIQRTQQEDSAVYLCASSLNFGARPEAFFGQGTRLTVV.

This clonotype was detected many times. The chain recombines TRBV28 with TRBJ2-1; no firm D call. The germline gives CDR1 MDHEN, CDR2 SYDVKM. CDR3 length equals 15 residues. Trimming stripped 6 bases from V and 0 bases from J, with 12 bases between. The CDR3 nucleotides are TGTGCCAGCAGCCCAAATACTTTCTCCTACAATGAGCAGTTCTTC. Its protein product is CASSPNTFSYNEQFF.

This clonotype was seen repeatedly, ten times or more. This chain uses TRBV7-8 with TRBJ2-7; possible D gene TRBD2, 5 bases. This CDR3 contains 14 residues. CDR1 SGHVS and CDR2 FQNEAQ come from the germline V gene. Trimming stripped 1 base from V and 0 bases from J, with 7 bases between. The CDR3 loop is CASSLGLASYEQYF. The DNA of the CDR3 is TGTGCCAGCAGCTTAGGGCTAGCCTCCTACGAGCAGTACTTC.

This clonotype was found many times. The J gene is TRBJ2-1, the V gene TRBV11-2; 8 bases agree with TRBD2. V was pared by 5 bases and J by 9 bases, with 0 bases of the junction left unmatched. This CDR3 comprises 11 residues. Germline V CDR1 and CDR2: SGHAT, FQNNGV. CDR3 loop: CASSLAGEQFF. CDR3 nucleotide sequence: TGTGCCAGCAGCCTAGCGGGTGAGCAGTTCTTC.

Ten or more counts support this clonotype. The V and J genes are TRBV15 and TRBJ1-5; no reliable D call. Trimming stripped 5 bases from V and 0 bases from J, with 14 bases between. CDR1 and CDR2 (germline): LNHNV, YYDKDF (reference sequence). This CDR3 has 16 amino acids. The CDR3 nucleotides are TGTGCCACCAGCCCCGCGCGCAGTTATAGCAATCAGCCCCAGCATTTT. It yields the protein CATSPARSYSNQPQHF.

This clonotype has more than one count but fewer than ten. V and J are TRBV7-6 and TRBJ2-6, with D uncertain. Germline CDR1 reads SGHVS; CDR2 reads FNYEAQ. CDR3 length: 16 amino acids. V gave up 5 bases and J gave up 1 base, with 12 bases separating them. This CDR3 is CASSPQSPSGANVLTF. CDR3 coding DNA: TGTGCCAGCAGCCCGCAGTCCCCATCTGGGGCCAACGTCCTGACTTTC.

This clonotype was seen at least ten times. The DNA is omitted, as the CDR3 cannot be located on it reliably, and the CDR3 follows TCRdb's listing. This rearrangement joins TRBV6-2 or TRBV6-3 to TRBJ1-2; the table's TRBD1 call for D was not verified on the DNA. The CDR3 adds up to 14 amino acids, both ends counted. Germline V gene lookup returns CDR1 MNHEY and CDR2 SVGEGT. The CDR3: CASSSSDGANGYTF.

Ten or more counts support this clonotype. The gene calls are TRBV7-6 and TRBJ2-3; 7 bases fit TRBD1. The CDR3 spans 15 residues. V dropped 1 base and J dropped 7; count of bases not matched to a gene: 8. Germline-derived CDR1 and CDR2 are SGHVS and FNYEAQ. The CDR3 DNA follows: TGTGCCAGCAGCTTAGGGGCAGGGGGAAGTAATACGCAGTATTTT. Amino acid sequence: CASSLGAGGSNTQYF.

The CDR3 sequence is CATSDSTRDIGQPQHF. The CDR3 coding sequence is TGTGCCACCAGTGATTCCACTCGGGACATTGGGCAGCCCCAGCATTTT. The chain is built from TRBV24-1 and TRBJ1-5, with D maybe TRBD1 (6 bases). V lost 2 bases and J lost 7, with 17 bases in between. CDR1 is KGHDR, CDR2 SFDVKD, per germline. The CDR3 is made up of 16 amino acids.

This clonotype occurred many times. This rearrangement joins TRBV10-3 to TRBJ2-5; TRBD1 is a possible D gene (6 bases). This CDR3 has 15 residues. Per germline, CDR1 ENHRY and CDR2 SYGVKD. The V gene lost 6 bases and the J gene lost 1 base, with 15 bases spanning the gap. The CDR3 DNA follows: TGTGCCATCAGCAAACAGGGTGGGCGCCAAGAGACCCAGTACTTC. It yields the protein CAISKQGGRQETQYF.

There are many counts of this clonotype. The chain employs TRBV6-5 and TRBJ1-6, with a possible D match to TRBD1 (5 bases). The CDR3 is 14 amino acids. From germline, CDR1 is MNHEY and CDR2 SVGAGI. V was trimmed by 5 bases and J by 7 bases, leaving 12 bases between them. CDR3 loop: CASSLGTKNSPLHF. CDR3 nucleotides: TGTGCCAGCAGTCTCGGGACGAAAAATTCACCCCTCCACTTT.

The chain joins TRBV12-3 or TRBV12-4 to TRBJ2-7; 8 bases agree with TRBD1. The junction had 7 bases not matched to a gene; V was cut back by 0 bases and J by 3 bases. The CDR3 extends over 16 amino acids. The CDR3 region has the DNA TGTGCCAGCAGTTTAGCACGGGGACAGGCATTCTACGAGCAGTACTTC. Its protein product is CASSLARGQAFYEQYF.

This clonotype appeared many times. J is TRBJ2-3 and V is TRBV25-1; 12 bases fit TRBD2. This CDR3 is built from 17 residues. Germline V gene lookup returns CDR1 MGHDK and CDR2 SYGVNS. V was pared by 4 bases and J by 6 bases, with 11 bases of the junction left unmatched. DNA of the CDR3: TGTGCCAGCAGTGGGACCCCTAGCGGGAGGGCCCGGGATACGCAGTATTTT. It is translated as CASSGTPSGRARDTQYF.

This clonotype qualifies as medium-sized. The chain employs TRBV29-1 and TRBJ1-1; TRBD1 might be the D (5 bases). V lost 7 bases to trimming and J lost 2 bases, with 14 bases between them. The CDR3 totals 13 residues. Looked up from germline, CDR1 is SQVTM and CDR2 is ANQGSEA. CDR3 in amino acids: CSAYRDGNTEAFF. CDR3 DNA sequence: TGCAGCGCTTACCGGGACGGAAACACTGAAGCTTTCTTT.

The table lists this clonotype with many counts. V usage is TRBV11-2 and J usage is TRBJ2-1; 10 bases agree with TRBD1. The CDR3 runs 12 residues. V trimming: 5 bases; J trimming: 15 bases; junction bases outside the gene matches: 7. In germline, CDR1 is SGHAT, CDR2 FQNNGV. In DNA, the CDR3 is TGTGCCAGCAGCACGTCAGGGGACAGGGGGTTCTTC. Protein product: CASSTSGDRGFF.